This TCR beta chain is drawn from a study of T cell repertoires in cytomegalovirus infection. Findings of the study overall: Ex vivo responses were dominated by HLA-C-restricted CMV-specific TCR beta clonotypes.

Germline values: CDR1 MNHEY, CDR2 SVGAGI. This CDR3 spans 13 amino acids. V was cut by 6 bases and J by 3 bases, with 12 bases left in between. Worth noting for this clonotype: Its antigen remains unknown.

One entry per CDR3 protein, called by TCRdb with MiXCR from the reads. Altogether more than 150,000 distinct CDR3 sequences are present, about 25% being singletons, with the ten largest covering 9.5% to 12%. The chain couples TRBV6-5 to TRBJ2-7; D ambiguous. The sequence derives from a human donor in good health (CMV status not recorded). Some clones in this sample may be carry-over from other donors' samples. The sequencing input was PBMCs. The CDR3 bases are TGTGCCAGCAGATCGCCCTCCCTCTACGAGCAGTACTTC. Encoded protein: CASRSPSLYEQYF.